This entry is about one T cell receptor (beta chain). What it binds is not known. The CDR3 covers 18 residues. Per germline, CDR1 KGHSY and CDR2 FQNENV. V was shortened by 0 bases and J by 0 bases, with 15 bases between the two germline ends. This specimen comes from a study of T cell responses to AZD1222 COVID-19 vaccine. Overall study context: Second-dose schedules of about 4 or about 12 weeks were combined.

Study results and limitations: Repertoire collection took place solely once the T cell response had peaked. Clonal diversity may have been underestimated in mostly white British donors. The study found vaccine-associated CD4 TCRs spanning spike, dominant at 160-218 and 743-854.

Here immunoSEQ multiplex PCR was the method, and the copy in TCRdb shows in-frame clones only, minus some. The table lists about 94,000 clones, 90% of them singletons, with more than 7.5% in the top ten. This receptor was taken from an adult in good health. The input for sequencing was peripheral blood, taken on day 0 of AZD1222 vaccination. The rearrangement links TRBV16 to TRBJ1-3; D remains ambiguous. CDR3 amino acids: CASSQSPSRVSSGNTIYF. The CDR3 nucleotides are TGTGCCAGCAGCCAATCTCCCTCGCGGGTATCCTCTGGAAACACCATATATTTT.